This T cell receptor (beta chain) was identified during a study of vaccination effects on CD4 cells after COVID-19. As for the study in general: Convalescent patients, three in all, were sampled both early and late after vaccination.

A word on this clone: Its antigen is not identified.

TCRdb's table, derived via immunoSEQ multiplex PCR, lists solely in-frame clones and lacks some. Of roughly 46,000 clones listed, about 76% are singletons. The culture ran for 10 days, and then CD4+ T cells were isolated. The individual was infected with SARS-CoV-2 between March and December 2020, as confirmed by PCR. Either the mRNA-1273 or the BNT162b2 vaccine was given to participants as two doses. Per the germline V gene, CDR1 is LNHDA and CDR2 is SQIVND (reference sequence). This CDR3 contains 17 residues. After removal of 7 bases from V and 4 bases from J, the junction contained 17 bases not matched to a gene.

Sequenced material: CD4+ T cells from PBMCs cultured without peptide, taken after COVID-19 vaccination. The clonotype was recovered from a human donor who had a prior SARS-CoV-2 infection. The V gene is TRBV19, the J gene TRBJ1-2, with TRBD1 matching 8 bases. The CDR3 DNA sequence: TGTGCCAGTACCCCCGGGACAGGCTCTACCTTTTCCTATGGCTACACCTTC. Protein product: CASTPGTGSTFSYGYTF.